One and the same sample provided the 11 T cell receptor beta chains below, sequenced in a study of T cell responses to AZD1222 COVID-19 vaccine. Sequencing used immunoSEQ multiplex PCR; TCRdb keeps in-frame clones, though not all of them. The sample carries 150,000 to 250,000 clones, over 85% recorded once. This specimen consisted of peripheral blood, obtained 28 days after the second AZD1222 dose. The receptors originated from an adult who received the AZD1222 COVID-19 vaccine.

The V call is TRBV18, the J call TRBJ1-2; no clear D gene. Between the trimmed V and J ends, which lost 6 bases and 4 bases, there was a span of 9 bases. Germline values: CDR1 KGHSH, CDR2 LQKENI. This CDR3 is built from 12 residues. The CDR3 protein is CASSPDGYGYTF. DNA for the CDR3: TGTGCCAGCTCTCCGGACGGCTATGGCTACACCTTC. The full variable domain, with the rest looked up from reference TRBV18 and TRBJ1-2, is NAGVMQNPRHLVRRRGQEARLRCSPMKGHSHVYWYRQLPEEGLKFMVYLQKENIIDESGMPKERFSAEFPKEGPSILRIQQVVRGDSAAYFCASSPDGYGYTFGSGTRLTVV.

This clone was detected only a few times. V and J are TRBV12-3 or TRBV12-4 and TRBJ2-4; 7 nucleotides match TRBD1. This CDR3 comprises 12 residues. The V segment lost 8 bases and the J segment 5 bases; nucleotides outside the gene matches: 3. CDR3 nucleotides: TGTGCCAGCGGGGACAGCCAAAACATTCAGTACTTC. This sequence encodes CASGDSQNIQYF.

The chain is built from TRBV2 and TRBJ1-1; D possibly corresponds to TRBD1 (6 bases). V was trimmed by 7 bases and J by 6 bases, leaving 18 bases between them. From germline, CDR1 is SNHLY and CDR2 FYNNEI. The CDR3 length is 14 residues. The CDR3 spells CASNPGGTLSEAFF. DNA for the CDR3: TGTGCCAGCAACCCCGGGGGCACACTGTCTGAAGCTTTCTTT.

The J gene is TRBJ1-2, the V gene TRBV6-2 or TRBV6-3; D call uncertain. Germline V lookup: CDR1 MNHEY, CDR2 SVGEGT. The CDR3 has 15 residues. Trimming removed 0 bases from V and 8 bases from J, with 16 bases in between. The CDR3 DNA follows: TGTGCCAGCAGTTACTCGAGTGAAAGTGTGCGAGGCTACACCTTC. Its protein product is CASSYSSESVRGYTF.

This rearrangement joins TRBV5-4 to TRBJ1-6; a possible D gene is TRBD1 (6 bases). The CDR3 is 16 residues long. Trimming cost V 0 bases and J 7 bases, with 14 bases left between them. Germline V gene sequence: CDR1 SGHNT, CDR2 YYREEE (reference sequence). This CDR3 reads CASSLAEQGRNSPLHF. The CDR3 DNA reads TGTGCCAGCAGCTTGGCCGAACAGGGTCGGAATTCACCCCTCCACTTT.

This clone was seen once. The CDR3 DNA is TGTGCCAGCAGTGGCGGAGACGCTGGCTACACCTTC. Encoded protein: CASSGGDAGYTF. The chain recombines TRBV2 with TRBJ1-2; D remains ambiguous. This CDR3 comprises 12 residues. Germline V gene lookup returns CDR1 SNHLY and CDR2 FYNNEI. The V end was cut by 4 bases, the J end by 7 bases, with 10 bases between.

CDR3 bases: TGTGCCAGCAGCCCTCGAGCGGGGGGGAACACAGATACGCAGTATTTT. Its protein is CASSPRAGGNTDTQYF. The chain joins TRBV7-9 to TRBJ2-3, with 10 bases fitting TRBD2. From germline, CDR1 is SEHNR and CDR2 FQNEAQ (reference sequence). The V segment lost 5 bases and the J segment 2 bases; nucleotides outside the gene matches: 7. The CDR3 has 16 amino acids. Filled out from reference TRBV7-9 and TRBJ2-3, the complete variable domain reads DTGVSQNPRHKITKRGQNVTFRCDPISEHNRLYWYRQTLGQGPEFLTYFQNEAQLEKSRLLSDRFSAERPKGSFSTLEIQRTEQGDSAMYLCASSPRAGGNTDTQYFGPGTRLTVL.

The J gene is TRBJ1-5, the V gene TRBV30; D unresolved. This CDR3 has 12 amino acids. Germline-derived CDR1 and CDR2 are GTSNPN and SVGIG (reference sequence). V shed 1 base and J shed 6 bases, with 7 bases lying between them. CDR3 residues: CAWSDGIQPQHF. The DNA of the CDR3 is TGTGCCTGGAGTGATGGGATTCAGCCCCAGCATTTT.

The chain recombines TRBV7-8 with TRBJ2-2, with 7 bases fitting TRBD1. V lost 5 bases, J lost 6 bases, and 9 bases stayed unmatched. CDR1 is SGHVS, CDR2 FQNEAQ, per germline. The CDR3 has 15 amino acids. The CDR3 nucleotides read TGTGCCAGCAGCCGGGGAAGACAGGGACCCGGGGAGCTGTTTTTT. Residues: CASSRGRQGPGELFF.

The chain joins TRBV10-2 to TRBJ1-2; the D gene is possibly TRBD1 (5 bases). This CDR3 is 14 amino acids long. CDR1 is WSHSY and CDR2 is SAAADI in the germline V gene. V was cut by 0 bases and J by 5 bases, with 10 bases left in between. DNA for the CDR3: TGCGCCAGCAGTGAGTCTTGGGGGTGGTATGGCTACACCTTC. As protein: CASSESWGWYGYTF.

The V call is TRBV4-1, the J call TRBJ2-1; no definite D call. Trimming left V 1 base short and J 7 bases short, with 17 bases between. Germline V gives CDR1 MGHRA, CDR2 YSYEKL. CDR3 size: 16 residues. The CDR3 spells CASSQGSLLPGNEQFF. In nucleotides, the CDR3 is TGCGCCAGCAGCCAAGGGTCCCTCCTCCCTGGAAATGAGCAGTTCTTC.